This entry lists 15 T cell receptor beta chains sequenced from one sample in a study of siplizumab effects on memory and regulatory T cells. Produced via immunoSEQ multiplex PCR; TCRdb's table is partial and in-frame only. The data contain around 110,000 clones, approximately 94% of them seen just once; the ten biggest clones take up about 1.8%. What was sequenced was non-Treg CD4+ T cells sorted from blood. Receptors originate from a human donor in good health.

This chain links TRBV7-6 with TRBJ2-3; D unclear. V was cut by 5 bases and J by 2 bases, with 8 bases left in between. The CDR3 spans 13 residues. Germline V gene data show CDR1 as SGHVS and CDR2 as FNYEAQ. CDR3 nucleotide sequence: TGTGCCAGCAGCGGAACAAACACAGATACGCAGTATTTT. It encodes CASSGTNTDTQYF.

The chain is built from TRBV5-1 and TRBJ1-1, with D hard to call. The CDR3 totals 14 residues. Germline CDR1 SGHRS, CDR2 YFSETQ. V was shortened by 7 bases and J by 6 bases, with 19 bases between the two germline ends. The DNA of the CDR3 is TGCGCCAGCCTCATTCGGACCGCTTCAGCTGAAGCTTTCTTT. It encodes CASLIRTASAEAFF.

CDR3 protein: CASSLDGGLYEQYF. CDR3 in DNA: TGTGCCAGCAGCTTAGATGGGGGATTATACGAGCAGTACTTC. The chain recombines TRBV7-3 with TRBJ2-7, with D perhaps being TRBD1 or TRBD2 (5 bases each). Trimming removed 2 bases at V and 4 bases at J, with 12 bases between. The CDR3 runs to 14 residues. CDR1 SGHTA and CDR2 FQGTGA come from the germline V gene. Full variable domain (missing parts from reference TRBV7-3 and TRBJ2-7): GAGVSQTPSNKVTEKGKYVELRCDPISGHTALYWYRQSLGQGPEFLIYFQGTGAADDSGLPNDRFFAVRPEGSVSTLKIQRTERGDSAVYLCASSLDGGLYEQYFGPGTRLTVT.

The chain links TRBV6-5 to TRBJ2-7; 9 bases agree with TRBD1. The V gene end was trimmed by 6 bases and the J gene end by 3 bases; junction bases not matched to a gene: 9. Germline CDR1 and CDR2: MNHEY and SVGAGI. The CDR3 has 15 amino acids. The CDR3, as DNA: TGTGCCAGCAGGCCTAAGGGGGGACAGGGCTACGAGCAGTACTTC. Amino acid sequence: CASRPKGGQGYEQYF.

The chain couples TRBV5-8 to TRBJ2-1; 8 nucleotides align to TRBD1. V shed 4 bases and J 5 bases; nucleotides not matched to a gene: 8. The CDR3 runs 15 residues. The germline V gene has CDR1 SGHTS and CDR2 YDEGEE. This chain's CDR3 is CASSGRTGFHNEQFF. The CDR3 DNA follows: TGTGCCAGCAGCGGGAGGACAGGGTTCCACAATGAGCAGTTCTTC.

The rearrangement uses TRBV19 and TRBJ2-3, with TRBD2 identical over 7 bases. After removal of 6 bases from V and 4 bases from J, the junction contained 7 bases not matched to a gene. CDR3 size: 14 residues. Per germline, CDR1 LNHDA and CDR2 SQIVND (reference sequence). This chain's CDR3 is CASRRGLLSDTQYF. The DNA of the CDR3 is TGTGCCAGTAGACGGGGACTATTATCAGATACGCAGTATTTT. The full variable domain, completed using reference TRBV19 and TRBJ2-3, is DGGITQSPKYLFRKEGQNVTLSCEQNLNHDAMYWYRQDPGQGLRLIYYSQIVNDFQKGDIAEGYSVSREKKESFPLTVTSAQKNPTAFYLCASRRGLLSDTQYFGPGTRLTVL.

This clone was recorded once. CDR3 sequence: CASSDRGALTDTQYF. The CDR3 coding sequence is TGTGCCAGCAGCGACCGAGGGGCCCTCACAGATACGCAGTATTTT. V and J are TRBV6-4 and TRBJ2-3, with D perhaps being TRBD1 or TRBD2 (5 bases each). The length of the CDR3 is 15 residues. CDR1 and CDR2 (germline): MRHNA, SNTAGT. V shed 6 bases and J shed 2 bases, with 15 bases lying between them.

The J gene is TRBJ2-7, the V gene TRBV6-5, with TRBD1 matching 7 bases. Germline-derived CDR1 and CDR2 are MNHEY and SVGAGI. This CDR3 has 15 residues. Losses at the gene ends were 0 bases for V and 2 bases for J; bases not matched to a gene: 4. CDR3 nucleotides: TGTGCCAGCAGTTACTCAGGGGGCGATACCTACGAGCAGTACTTC. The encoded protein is CASSYSGGDTYEQYF.

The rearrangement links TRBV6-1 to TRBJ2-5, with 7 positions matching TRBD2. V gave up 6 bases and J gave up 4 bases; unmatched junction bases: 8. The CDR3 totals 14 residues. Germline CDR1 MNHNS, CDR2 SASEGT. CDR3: CASSLMTGGETQYF. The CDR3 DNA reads TGTGCCAGCAGCCTTATGACGGGGGGAGAGACCCAGTACTTC.

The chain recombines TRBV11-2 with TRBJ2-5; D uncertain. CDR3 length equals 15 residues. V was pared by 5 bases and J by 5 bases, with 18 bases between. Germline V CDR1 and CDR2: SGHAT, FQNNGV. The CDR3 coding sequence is TGTGCCAGCAGCCCAACAAAAAAGGCCGAGGAGACCCAGTACTTC. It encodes CASSPTKKAEETQYF.

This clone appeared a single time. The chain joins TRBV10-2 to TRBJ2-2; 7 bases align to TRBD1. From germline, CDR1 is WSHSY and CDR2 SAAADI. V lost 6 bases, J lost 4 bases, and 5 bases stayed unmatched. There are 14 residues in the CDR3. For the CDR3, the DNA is TGCGCCAGCAGGACAGGGATAGGCACCGGGGAGCTGTTTTTT. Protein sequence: CASRTGIGTGELFF.

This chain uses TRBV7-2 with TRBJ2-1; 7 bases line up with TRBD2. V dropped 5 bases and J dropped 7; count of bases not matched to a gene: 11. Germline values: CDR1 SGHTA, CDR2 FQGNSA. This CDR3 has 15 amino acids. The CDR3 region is CASSPSGRGWNEQFF. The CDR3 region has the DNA TGTGCCAGCAGCCCTAGCGGTCGGGGGTGGAATGAGCAGTTCTTC.

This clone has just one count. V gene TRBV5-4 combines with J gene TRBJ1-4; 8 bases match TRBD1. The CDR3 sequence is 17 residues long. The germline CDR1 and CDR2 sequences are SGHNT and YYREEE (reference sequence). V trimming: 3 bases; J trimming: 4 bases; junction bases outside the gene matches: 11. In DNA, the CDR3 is TGTGCCAGCAGCTCCCCAAGCCCAGGACAGGGTAATGAAAAACTGTTTTTT. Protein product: CASSSPSPGQGNEKLFF. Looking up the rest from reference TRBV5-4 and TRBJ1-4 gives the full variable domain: ETGVTQSPTHLIKTRGQQVTLRCSSQSGHNTVSWYQQALGQGPQFIFQYYREEENGRGNFPPRFSGLQFPNYSSELNVNALELDDSALYLCASSSPSPGQGNEKLFFGSGTQLSVL.

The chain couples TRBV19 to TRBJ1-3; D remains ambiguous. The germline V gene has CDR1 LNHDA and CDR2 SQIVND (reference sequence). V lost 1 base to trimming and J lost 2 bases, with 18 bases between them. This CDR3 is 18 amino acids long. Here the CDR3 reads CASSIGGGRHQAGNTIYF. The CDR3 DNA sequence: TGTGCCAGTAGTATAGGAGGAGGGCGACACCAGGCTGGAAACACCATATATTTT.

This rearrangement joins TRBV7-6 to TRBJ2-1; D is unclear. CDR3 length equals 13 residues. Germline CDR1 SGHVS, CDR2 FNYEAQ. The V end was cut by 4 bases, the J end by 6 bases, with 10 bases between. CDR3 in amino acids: CASSSYTGNEQFF. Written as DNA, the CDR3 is TGTGCCAGCAGCTCCTATACTGGCAATGAGCAGTTCTTC.